The 20 T cell receptor beta chains listed next were all sequenced from one sample in a study of cytomegalovirus exposure and HLA in healthy donors (dated by TCRdb to 2017 to 2019). Libraries came from the immunoSEQ multiplex PCR assay. A mixture of 60 forward primers for TCR Vbeta segments and 13 reverse primers for TCR Jbeta segments was used in the multiplex PCR. As stored in TCRdb, this immuneACCESS dataset retains in-frame rearrangements with V and J assigned. A fraction of the clones does not appear; measured against another copy, unresolved V genes explain less than half of the discrepancy, and the remainder lacks a known reason. Counted in this sample were around 180,000 clones; less than 85% of them appeared once. In total, the top ten clones hold 1% of the sample. The specimen sequenced was PBMCs. All receptors come from a boy younger than 10 in good health and CMV-seronegative.

The rearrangement links TRBV30 to TRBJ1-2; 7 bases fit TRBD1. CDR3 length: 14 amino acids. In germline, CDR1 is GTSNPN, CDR2 SVGIG (reference sequence). V was pared by 4 bases and J by 7 bases, with 12 bases of the junction left unmatched. The CDR3 region has the DNA TGTGCCTGGATCAGAACCGGGACAGCATCTGGCTACACCTTC. This gives the protein CAWIRTGTASGYTF.

The chain employs TRBV28 and TRBJ1-2; 8 positions match TRBD1. CDR1 and CDR2 from the germline V gene are MDHEN and SYDVKM. This CDR3 spans 14 amino acids. Trimming removed 5 bases from V and 4 bases from J; junction bases left unmatched: 6. The DNA for the CDR3 is TGTGCCAGCAGTATTCTGACAGGGGCCTATGGCTACACCTTC. This codes for CASSILTGAYGYTF.

The CDR3 region has the DNA TGTGCCAGTACTCCACAGGGGAGCGCTTCCTACACCTTC. Translated: CASTPQGSASYTF. This chain connects TRBV19 to TRBJ1-2; the match to TRBD1 covers 7 bases. CDR1 and CDR2 from the germline V gene are LNHDA and SQIVND (reference sequence). Germline trimming cut 7 bases from V and 10 bases from J; bases unmatched to any gene: 12. The CDR3 has 13 amino acids.

This clone was seen a handful of times. The CDR3, as DNA: TGTGCCAGCACAGGGGGAGGCCCTCCCAATGAGCAGTTCTTC. Its translation is CASTGGGPPNEQFF. The genes are TRBV7-9 and TRBJ2-1, with a tentative D call TRBD1 (7 bases). V dropped 7 bases and J dropped 6 bases, with 16 bases sitting between them. This CDR3 has 14 amino acids. Germline V lookup: CDR1 SEHNR, CDR2 FQNEAQ (reference sequence).

The chain recombines TRBV15 with TRBJ1-5; D unresolved. Germline CDR1 reads LNHNV; CDR2 reads YYDKDF (reference sequence). This CDR3 comprises 14 residues. Trimming left V 0 bases short and J 1 base short, with 4 bases between. The CDR3 reads CATSRDRSNQPQHF. CDR3 bases: TGTGCCACCAGCAGAGACCGGAGCAATCAGCCCCAGCATTTT.

The J gene is TRBJ1-1, the V gene TRBV9; 10 bases line up with TRBD1. CDR3 length equals 17 residues. Germline CDR1 is SGDLS and CDR2 is YYNGEE. Trimming removed 4 bases from V and 3 bases from J; junction bases left unmatched: 12. CDR3 nucleotides: TGTGCCAGCAGCCTCCATCTCCTCGGGACAGGGGACACTGAAGCTTTCTTT. This sequence encodes CASSLHLLGTGDTEAFF. Full variable domain (missing parts from reference TRBV9 and TRBJ1-1): DSGVTQTPKHLITATGQRVTLRCSPRSGDLSVYWYQQSLDQGLQFLIQYYNGEERAKGNILERFSAQQFPDLHSELNLSSLELGDSALYFCASSLHLLGTGDTEAFFGQGTRLTVV.

J is TRBJ2-3 and V is TRBV9; 9 bases align to TRBD1. CDR1 SGDLS and CDR2 YYNGEE come from the germline V gene. V trimming: 0 bases; J trimming: 5 bases; junction bases outside the gene matches: 7. CDR3 length: 16 residues. The CDR3 is CASSVDRGQGVDTQYF. The CDR3 DNA reads as TGTGCCAGCAGCGTAGATCGGGGACAGGGAGTAGATACGCAGTATTTT.

This clone came up a few times. V and J are TRBV30 and TRBJ1-6; D is perhaps TRBD1 (5 bases). CDR1 and CDR2 (germline): GTSNPN, SVGIG (reference sequence). Trimming took off 3 bases at V and 4 bases at J, with 10 bases between the two ends. The CDR3 consists of 14 residues. The CDR3 spells CAWSQTAYNSPLHF. The CDR3 DNA sequence: TGTGCCTGGAGCCAGACAGCATATAATTCACCCCTCCACTTT.

This clone was seen a single time. The CDR3 DNA sequence: TGTGCCAGCAGTGACAGGGCCGAGCAGTTCTTC. Residues: CASSDRAEQFF. V and J are TRBV6-1 and TRBJ2-1; TRBD1 is a possible D gene (5 bases). Trimming shortened V by 3 bases and J by 10 bases, and 7 bases separated the two germline ends. Germline assignment: CDR1 MNHNS and CDR2 SASEGT. CDR3 size: 11 residues.

The chain combines TRBV21-1 with TRBJ2-6; the table gives TRBD1 as D, unverified against the DNA. TRBV21-1 is an annotated pseudogene. This CDR3 contains 15 residues. CDR3 nucleotides: TGTGCCAGCAGCTCTCTTCCGGGACAAGGCAACGTCCTGACTTTC. Amino acid sequence: CASSSLPGQGNVLTF.

The J gene is TRBJ1-2, the V gene TRBV6-5; no clear D gene. CDR1 MNHEY and CDR2 SVGAGI come from the germline V gene. V was pared by 7 bases and J by 0 bases, with 15 bases between. The CDR3 length is 15 residues. The CDR3 reads CASTSPAEANYGYTF. Here the CDR3 DNA reads TGTGCCAGCACCAGTCCGGCGGAAGCTAACTATGGCTACACCTTC.

This clone was picked up a small number of times. The chain recombines TRBV6-5 with TRBJ1-1; 7 bases line up with TRBD1. The CDR3 runs to 15 residues. With 4 bases clipped from V and 3 bases from J, the junction kept 8 bases outside the gene matches. Germline CDR1 is MNHEY and CDR2 is SVGAGI. CDR3 sequence reads: CASSSPTGVYTEAFF. CDR3 DNA sequence: TGTGCCAGCAGTTCCCCTACAGGGGTTTACACTGAAGCTTTCTTT.

The CDR3 protein is CASSLGGPPGEKLFF. For the CDR3, the DNA is TGTGCCAGCAGCCTTGGTGGCCCTCCGGGTGAAAAACTGTTTTTT. The chain carries TRBV28 and TRBJ1-4; D is undetermined. CDR1 is MDHEN, CDR2 SYDVKM, per germline. The length of the CDR3 is 15 residues. Trimming took off 6 bases at V and 7 bases at J, with 18 bases between the two ends.

The chain combines TRBV18 with TRBJ1-1; a weak D match, TRBD1 (5 bases). The CDR3 has 13 residues. Trimming cost V 1 base and J 10 bases, with 13 bases left between them. Germline lookup yields CDR1 KGHSH and CDR2 LQKENI. The CDR3 DNA is TGTGCCAGCTCACCACGGGGGAGGGCTGGAGCTTTCTTT. This codes for CASSPRGRAGAFF.

Only one count was recorded for this clone. The genes are TRBV5-5 and TRBJ2-1; TRBD1 matches 7 bases. The CDR3 consists of 15 residues. With 6 bases clipped from V and 4 bases from J, the junction kept 10 bases outside the gene matches. The V gene's germline CDR1 is SGHKS and CDR2 YYEKEE (reference sequence). The CDR3 loop is CASIHTGDRYNEQFF. CDR3 DNA sequence: TGTGCCAGCATCCACACAGGGGACCGTTACAATGAGCAGTTCTTC.

The rearrangement uses TRBV19 and TRBJ1-1; D possibly corresponds to TRBD1 (6 bases). Germline V gives CDR1 LNHDA, CDR2 SQIVND (reference sequence). The germline V and J ends were trimmed by 5 bases and 5 bases, with 12 bases remaining between them. The CDR3 is 13 residues long. CDR3 loop: CASSATTGTEAFF. As DNA, the CDR3 is TGTGCCAGTAGTGCGACCACAGGGACTGAAGCTTTCTTT.

This chain uses TRBV10-2 with TRBJ2-7; a weak D match, TRBD1 (5 bases). The CDR3 runs 13 residues. Germline CDR1 reads WSHSY; CDR2 reads SAAADI. Trimming left V 6 bases short and J 1 base short, with 10 bases between. CDR3 protein: CASRWTPSYEQYF. The DNA of the CDR3 is TGCGCCAGCAGGTGGACACCTTCCTACGAGCAGTACTTC.

This clone was picked up a small number of times. The V call is TRBV2, the J call TRBJ1-2; 10 bases fit TRBD1. This CDR3 has 16 residues. The V gene's germline CDR1 is SNHLY and CDR2 FYNNEI. J lost 7 bases, V lost 5 bases, and 13 bases had no gene match. DNA of the CDR3: TGTGCCAGCAGTAAAAACCCGGACAGGGGGGTTGGTGGCTACACCTTC. Protein sequence: CASSKNPDRGVGGYTF.

V gene TRBV6-6 combines with J gene TRBJ2-5, with D tentatively TRBD1 (6 bases). The CDR3 spans 14 residues. Germline-derived CDR1 and CDR2 are MNHNY and SVGAGI (reference sequence). Trimming left V 1 base short and J 5 bases short, with 11 bases between. CDR3 amino acids: CASSYYAGAETQYF. Written as DNA, the CDR3 is TGTGCCAGCAGTTACTACGCAGGGGCGGAGACCCAGTACTTC.

This chain uses TRBV4-1 with TRBJ1-5; D may be TRBD1 (6 bases). The V gene's germline CDR1 is MGHRA and CDR2 YSYEKL. The CDR3 loop spans 19 amino acids. Trimming shortened V by 4 bases and J by 0 bases, and 22 bases separated the two germline ends. CDR3 residues: CASSPPRDTEKYSNQPQHF. CDR3 DNA: TGCGCCAGCAGCCCACCACGGGACACCGAAAAGTATAGCAATCAGCCCCAGCATTTT.